These 4 T cell receptor beta chains share one sample of origin, sequenced in a study of vaccination effects on CD4 cells after COVID-19. Antigens for these TCRs are unknown. With the ViraFEST assay, the study expanded antigen-specific CD4+ T cells using viral peptide pools, then sequenced them. Isolation of CD4+ T cells took place after less than 12 days of culture. Method: immunoSEQ multiplex PCR; TCRdb's copy keeps in-frame clones and lacks some. The data contain fewer than 14,000 clones, less than 80% of them singletons. The source was CD4+ T cells from PBMCs cultured with HCoV-229E spike peptides, collected before COVID-19 vaccination. Every receptor here comes from a human donor who received a COVID-19 vaccine.

The chain couples TRBV3-1 (or the pseudogene TRBV3-2) to TRBJ1-1; D possibly corresponds to TRBD1 (6 bases). Trimming cost V 3 bases and J 5 bases, with 19 bases left between them. The CDR3 is 16 residues long. CDR1 and CDR2 from the germline V gene are LGHDT and YNNKEL (reference sequence). CDR3 in DNA: TGTGCCAGCAGCCACTCTGCGGGGGGCCTAGGAACTGAAGCTTTCTTT. Encoded protein: CASSHSAGGLGTEAFF.

The chain is built from TRBV5-1 and TRBJ2-1; D not certain. The CDR3 contains 15 residues. Germline loops: CDR1 SGHRS, CDR2 YFSETQ. The V end was cut by 7 bases, the J end by 8 bases, with 22 bases between. CDR3 bases: TGCGCCAGCCCACTTCCAAGGAACTTGGTGGATGAGCAGTTCTTC. Amino acid sequence: CASPLPRNLVDEQFF.

Only one count was recorded for this clone. V gene TRBV12-3 or TRBV12-4 combines with J gene TRBJ1-2; D gene uncertain. This CDR3 is 13 amino acids long. V was cut by 6 bases and J by 6 bases, with 14 bases left in between. CDR3 sequence: CASSSQLGDGYTF. Here the CDR3 DNA reads TGTGCCAGCAGCTCACAGCTGGGCGATGGCTACACCTTC.

The chain couples TRBV6-1 to TRBJ1-2; 10 bases match TRBD1. The germline V gene has CDR1 MNHNS and CDR2 SASEGT. This CDR3 region has 14 residues. Germline trimming cut 2 bases from V and 8 bases from J; bases unmatched to any gene: 5. This CDR3 reads CASSERQGASGYTF. Here the CDR3 DNA reads TGTGCCAGCAGTGAAAGACAGGGGGCGAGCGGCTACACCTTC.